This TCR beta chain was retrieved from a study of cytomegalovirus exposure and HLA in healthy donors. Across the whole study: In a later analysis, the roughly 120 validation repertoires were reported to have used the same platform as the approximately 620 first-cohort repertoires.

The V end lost 6 bases, the J end lost 1 base, and 7 bases lay between the germline ends. CDR1 and CDR2 (germline): MNHEY, SVGAGI. The CDR3 runs 13 residues. The repertoire was sequenced with immunoSEQ multiplex PCR; TCRdb's copy has only in-frame clones and lacks some. The sample has some 68,000 clones, roughly 96% seen once. Overall study findings and caveats: Most TCR sequences were rare, but some public TCRs occurred in many donors.

A word on this clone: Its antigen is as yet unknown.

The chain couples TRBV6-5 to TRBJ1-5; D not resolved. The sequenced sample consisted of PBMCs. This clonotype was obtained from a man aged 18 to 29 in good health and CMV-seronegative. The CDR3 reads CASRIGSNQPQHF. In nucleotides, the CDR3 is TGTGCCAGCAGGATCGGGAGCAATCAGCCCCAGCATTTT.